A selection of T cell receptor beta chains follows, all from one sample in a study of cytomegalovirus exposure and HLA in healthy donors. Profiling relied on immunoSEQ multiplex PCR, and the TCRdb table lists in-frame clones only, not all of them. The data hold about 160,000 clones, with roughly 87% observed a single time. Sequencing was carried out using PBMCs. The origin of the receptors is a girl aged 5 to 17 in good health and CMV-seropositive. The CDR3 runs from the conserved cysteine through the conserved F or W. D genes are given only for firm matches. Part of the rows lack a size; the others show once, few, many or a class for expanded clones.

>TRBV28|-|-|TRBJ1-5
TGTGCCAGCATAGGGAGGGGCTTCCAGAATCAGCCCCAGCATTTT
CASIGRGFQNQPQHF
>TRBV5-4|TRBD1|few|TRBJ1-2
TGTGCCAGCAGAACTGGACAGGAGTTCTATGGCTACACCTTC
CASRTGQEFYGYTF
>TRBV18|-|-|TRBJ2-3
TGTGCCAGCTCACCAGGGGGCCAGGATACGCAGTATTTT
CASSPGGQDTQYF
>TRBV25-1|-|-|TRBJ1-1
TGTGCCAGCAGTGAAGGGGCGCTCGTAGAAATGAACACTGAAGCTTTCTTT
CASSEGALVEMNTEAFF
>TRBV6-5|-|-|TRBJ2-1
TGTGCCAGTTCGGACGGGATATACAATGAGCAGTTCTTC
CASSDGIYNEQFF
>TRBV19|TRBD2|-|TRBJ2-1
TGTGCCAGTAGTGTTAGGGGCGGGGGTGAGCAGTTCTTC
CASSVRGGGEQFF
>TRBV2|-|-|TRBJ2-2
TGTGCCAGCAGTGACTGGGGCCTAAACACCGGGGAGCTGTTTTTT
CASSDWGLNTGELFF
>TRBV6-6|-|-|TRBJ2-7
TGTGCCAGCAGTTACTCCCCGAGGTTGATCCACGAGCAGTACTTC
CASSYSPRLIHEQYF
>TRBV6-1|-|-|TRBJ2-7
TGTGCCAGCAGTGAAGTCTTGCCTAGGTTCTACGAGCAGTACTTC
CASSEVLPRFYEQYF
>TRBV18|TRBD2|-|TRBJ2-1
TGTGCCAGCTCCTCTGCCAGCGGGGCCTACAATGAGCAGTTCTTC
CASSSASGAYNEQFF
>TRBV7-3|-|few|TRBJ1-1
TGTGCCAGCAGTTCCTTAGGGGCGTTGAACACTGAAGCTTTCTTT
CASSSLGALNTEAFF
>TRBV9|-|-|TRBJ1-1
TGTGCCAGCAGCGGGGGGGTGGGCGTGAACACTGAAGCTTTCTTT
CASSGGVGVNTEAFF
>TRBV4-2|TRBD2|-|TRBJ2-5
TGTGCCAGCAGCCCGGGACTAGCGGGAGGAAAGGTCCGAGAGACCCAGTACTTC
CASSPGLAGGKVRETQYF
>TRBV5-1|-|once|TRBJ2-5
TGCGCCAGCAGCTTGGACAGGCTCCAAGAGACCCAGTACTTC
CASSLDRLQETQYF
>TRBV7-6|TRBD2|-|TRBJ2-1
TGTGCCAGCAACGACGGGAGGGCCCATGAGCAGTTCTTC
CASNDGRAHEQFF
>TRBV27|-|-|TRBJ2-1
TGTGCCAGCAGTTTACGGGTTTTCCAAGAGCAGTTCTTC
CASSLRVFQEQFF
>TRBV28|TRBD1|-|TRBJ2-2
TGTGCCAGCAGTTTATACAGGGGGCCCGGGGAGCTGTTTTTT
CASSLYRGPGELFF
>TRBV10-1|TRBD1|-|TRBJ1-1
TGCGCCAGCAGTGCCGGGACAGGGGATCTGGTCACTGAAGCTTTCTTT
CASSAGTGDLVTEAFF
>TRBV9|TRBD1|-|TRBJ1-1
TGTGCCAGCAGCGTAGCGGCAGGGGACAGGCCCACTGAAGCTTTCTTT
CASSVAAGDRPTEAFF
>TRBV7-8|-|-|TRBJ2-7
TGTGCCAGCAGCCGGGACAACTCCTACGAGCAGTACTTC
CASSRDNSYEQYF
>TRBV19|TRBD1|-|TRBJ1-2
TGTGCCAGTAGTATTGAGATCGGGACAGGGGACGGCTACACCTTC
CASSIEIGTGDGYTF
>TRBV19|-|-|TRBJ2-1
TGTGCCAGCAAAGACTACACGGAAACCTACAATGAGCAGTTCTTC
CASKDYTETYNEQFF
>TRBV19|-|-|TRBJ1-5
TGTGCCAGTGTAAACAGGCCCCAACAGCCCCAGCATTTT
CASVNRPQQPQHF
>TRBV5-8|-|-|TRBJ1-2
TGTGCCAGCAGCTTGGGGTCAGTCCTTTATGGCTACACCTTC
CASSLGSVLYGYTF
>TRBV28|-|-|TRBJ1-2
TGTGCCAGCAGTTTTACGGGGGATGGCTACACCTTC
CASSFTGDGYTF
>TRBV7-3|-|-|TRBJ2-2
TGTGCCAGCAGCTTAGCAGGGGACACCGGGGAGCTGTTTTTT
CASSLAGDTGELFF
>TRBV5-1|-|-|TRBJ1-5
TGCGCCAGCAGCTTGGGGGCAGACAATCAGCCCCAGCATTTT
CASSLGADNQPQHF
>TRBV6-1|-|once|TRBJ2-7
TGTGCCAGTTGGCCCGCAGCGGATCTCTCCTACGAGCAGTACTTC
CASWPAADLSYEQYF
>TRBV6-5|TRBD1|-|TRBJ2-7
TGTGCCAGCAGTTACTCTCCGGGACAGTCCTACGAGCAGTACTTC
CASSYSPGQSYEQYF
>TRBV6-5|TRBD2|-|TRBJ2-1
TGTGCCAGCAGTTACGGGACTAGCAGGGTCTACAATGAGCAGTTCTTC
CASSYGTSRVYNEQFF
>TRBV6-5|TRBD1|-|TRBJ2-1
TGTGCCAGCAGGTCCGGGACAGGGCTTAATGAGCAGTTCTTC
CASRSGTGLNEQFF
>TRBV20-1|-|few|TRBJ2-3
TGCAGTGCCGAGACAGATACGCAGTATTTT
CSAETDTQYF
>TRBV5-1|TRBD2|-|TRBJ2-3
TGCGCCAGCAGCTTGGGCTCTAGCGGGACTAGCACAGATACGCAGTATTTT
CASSLGSSGTSTDTQYF
>TRBV11-3|TRBD1|-|TRBJ2-3
TGTGCCAGCAGCTTAGATCGAGGACCAGGGGGAGATACGCAGTATTTT
CASSLDRGPGGDTQYF
>TRBV2|-|once|TRBJ1-5
TGTGCCAGCAGAGACGGACAGACGACCAATCAGCCCCAGCATTTT
CASRDGQTTNQPQHF